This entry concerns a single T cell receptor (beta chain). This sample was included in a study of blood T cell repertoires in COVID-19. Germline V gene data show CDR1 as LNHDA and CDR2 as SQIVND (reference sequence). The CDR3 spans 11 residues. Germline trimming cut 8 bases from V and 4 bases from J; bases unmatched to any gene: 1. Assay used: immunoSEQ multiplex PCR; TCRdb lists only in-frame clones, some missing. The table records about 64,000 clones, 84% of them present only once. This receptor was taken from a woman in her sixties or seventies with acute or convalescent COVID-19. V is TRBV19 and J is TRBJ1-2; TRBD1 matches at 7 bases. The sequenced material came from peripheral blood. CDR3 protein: CASAGGYGYTF. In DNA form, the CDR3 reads TGTGCCAGTGCAGGGGGCTATGGCTACACCTTC.